Listed here are 5 T cell receptor beta chains from one sample, sequenced in a study of regulatory T cells in long-lasting Graves disease listed by TCRdb under 2021. For both TCR sequencing and RNA sequencing, RNA was extracted from PBMCs using TRIzol. TCRdb itself trimmed the public reads at Q25 with fastp, ran MiXCR and retained productive beta chains. Records with the same CDR3 protein are collapsed into one entry carrying the most frequent genes and DNA. This sample has around 1,500 distinct CDR3 sequences in its table, and approximately 82% of those were observed once. The top ten clones comprise more than 5.5% of the sample. The sample consisted of peripheral blood mononuclear cells (PBMCs), taken with antithyroid drug treatment, in newly diagnosed or persistent Graves disease (not recorded which). The receptors shown here come from a woman aged 18-29 years with Graves disease. Donor details come from another sample of the same person, matched by shared clones.

In this sample, this clonotype turned up once. The J gene is TRBJ2-3, the V gene TRBV11-2, with D hard to call. The V end lost 2 bases, the J end lost 4 bases, and 13 bases lay between the germline ends. Per germline, CDR1 SGHAT and CDR2 FQNNGV. The length of the CDR3 is 15 residues. The CDR3 spells CASSLRARGADTQYF. The CDR3 nucleotides are TGTGCCAGCAGCTTACGAGCAAGAGGCGCAGATACGCAGTATTTT.

The chain uses TRBV11-2 and TRBJ1-2; possibly TRBD1 for D (5 bases). Looked up from germline, CDR1 is SGHAT and CDR2 is FQNNGV. V lost 5 bases and J lost 7, with 17 bases in between. The CDR3 has 14 residues. CDR3 DNA sequence: TGTGCCAGCAGCCCAGGATCAGGGTACCGTGGCTACACCTTC. Translating it yields CASSPGSGYRGYTF.

The chain carries TRBV19 and TRBJ1-1; D possibly corresponds to TRBD1 (5 bases). The CDR3 length is 11 residues. The V and J ends lost 3 bases and 10 bases respectively, with 9 bases between them. CDR1 and CDR2 (germline): LNHDA, SQIVND (reference sequence). This chain's CDR3 is CASSIGGGAFF. Written as DNA, the CDR3 is TGTGCCAGTAGTATTGGCGGGGGAGCTTTCTTT. Drawing the rest from reference TRBV19 and TRBJ1-1, the complete variable domain is DGGITQSPKYLFRKEGQNVTLSCEQNLNHDAMYWYRQDPGQGLRLIYYSQIVNDFQKGDIAEGYSVSREKKESFPLTVTSAQKNPTAFYLCASSIGGGAFFGQGTRLTVV.

The V gene is TRBV18, the J gene TRBJ2-1, with D unresolved. CDR3 length equals 13 residues. Trimming took off 2 bases at V and 5 bases at J, with 7 bases between the two ends. The germline CDR1 and CDR2 sequences are KGHSH and LQKENI. The CDR3 sequence is CASSPNLNNEQFF. The CDR3, as DNA: TGTGCCAGCTCACCAAACCTAAACAATGAGCAGTTCTTC.

The chain has TRBV4-2 and TRBJ2-1, with 8 bases matching TRBD2. The CDR3 sequence is 22 residues long. Germline loops: CDR1 LGHNA, CDR2 YNFKEQ. Unmatched junction bases numbered 19, after V lost 0 bases and J lost 0 bases. The CDR3: CASSQDGLGLAGPFPSYNEQFF. The CDR3 DNA follows: TGTGCCAGCAGCCAAGATGGGCTGGGGCTAGCGGGTCCATTCCCCTCCTACAATGAGCAGTTCTTC.